This TCR beta chain is drawn from a study of response to subunit inactivated influenza vaccine. TCRdb reprocessed the RT-PCR reads via MiXCR and lists one record per CDR3 protein. Of approximately 490,000 distinct CDR3 sequences listed, around 7.9% are singletons. This clonotype was observed at least ten times. Its target is unknown. The length of the CDR3 is 13 residues. Trimming pared 3 bases from V and 3 bases from J, leaving 10 bases between. Germline V lookup: CDR1 SGHRS, CDR2 YFSETQ. Study outcomes and limitations: Every seasonal influenza vaccination brings in few new T cells, the authors suggested.

Material: PBMCs from blood, obtained less than 30 months after vaccination. The source of this sequence is a man between 45 and 75 years old who received an inactivated influenza vaccine. This sequence joins TRBV5-1 and TRBJ2-7; D is perhaps TRBD1 (6 bases). The DNA of the CDR3 is TGCGCCAGCAGCTCGACAGGATTCTACGAGCAGTACTTC. Translated: CASSSTGFYEQYF.